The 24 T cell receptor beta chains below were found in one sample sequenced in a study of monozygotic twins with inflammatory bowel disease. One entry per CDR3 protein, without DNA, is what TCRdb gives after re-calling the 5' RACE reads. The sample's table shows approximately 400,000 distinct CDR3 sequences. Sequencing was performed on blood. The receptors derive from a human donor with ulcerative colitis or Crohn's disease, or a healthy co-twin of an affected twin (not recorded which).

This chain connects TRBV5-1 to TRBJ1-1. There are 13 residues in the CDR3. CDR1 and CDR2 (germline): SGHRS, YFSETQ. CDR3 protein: CASSPLPETEAFF.

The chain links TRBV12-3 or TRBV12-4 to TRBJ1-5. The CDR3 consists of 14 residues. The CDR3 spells CASSSSTVNQPQHF.

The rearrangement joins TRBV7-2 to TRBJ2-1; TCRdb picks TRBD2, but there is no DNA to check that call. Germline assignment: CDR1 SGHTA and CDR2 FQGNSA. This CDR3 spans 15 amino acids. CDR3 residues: CASSFRAGGGNEQFF.

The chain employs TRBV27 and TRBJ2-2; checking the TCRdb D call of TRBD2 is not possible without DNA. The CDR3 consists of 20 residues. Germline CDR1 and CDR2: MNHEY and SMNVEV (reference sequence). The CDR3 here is CASNPLEPGLPVTNTGELFF.

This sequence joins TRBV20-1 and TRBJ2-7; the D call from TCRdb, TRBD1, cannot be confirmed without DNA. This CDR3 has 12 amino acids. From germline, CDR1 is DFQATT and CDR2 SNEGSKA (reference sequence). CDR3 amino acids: CSARQGVSEQYF.

The CDR3 reads CSASGGSKTEAFF. The chain uses TRBV20-1 and TRBJ1-1; TCRdb proposes TRBD1, but this gene call is untestable without DNA. This CDR3 is 13 amino acids long. The germline CDR1 and CDR2 sequences are DFQATT and SNEGSKA (reference sequence).

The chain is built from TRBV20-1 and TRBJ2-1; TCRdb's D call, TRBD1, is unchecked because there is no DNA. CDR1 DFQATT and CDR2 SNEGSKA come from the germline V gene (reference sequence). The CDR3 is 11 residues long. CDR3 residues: CSGMTGAGEFF.

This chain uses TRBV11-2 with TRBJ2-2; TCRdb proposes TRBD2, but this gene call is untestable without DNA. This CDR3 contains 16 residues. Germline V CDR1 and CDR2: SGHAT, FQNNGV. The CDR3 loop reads CASSGRRDSITGELFF.

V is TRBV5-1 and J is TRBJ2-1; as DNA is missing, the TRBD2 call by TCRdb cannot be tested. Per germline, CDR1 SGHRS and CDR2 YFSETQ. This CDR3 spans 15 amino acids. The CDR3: CASSARASVYNEQFF.

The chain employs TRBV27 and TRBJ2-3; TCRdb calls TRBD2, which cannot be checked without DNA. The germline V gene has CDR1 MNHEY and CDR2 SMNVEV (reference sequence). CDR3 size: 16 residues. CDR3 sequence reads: CASRVRGGRTIDTQYF.

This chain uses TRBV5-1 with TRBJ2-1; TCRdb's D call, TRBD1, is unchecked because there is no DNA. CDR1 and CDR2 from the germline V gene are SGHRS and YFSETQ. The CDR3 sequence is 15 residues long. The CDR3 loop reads CASSLAGSSPDKQFF.

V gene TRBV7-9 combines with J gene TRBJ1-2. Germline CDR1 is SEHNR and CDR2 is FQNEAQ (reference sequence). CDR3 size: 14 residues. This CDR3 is CASSLGWQPYGYTF.

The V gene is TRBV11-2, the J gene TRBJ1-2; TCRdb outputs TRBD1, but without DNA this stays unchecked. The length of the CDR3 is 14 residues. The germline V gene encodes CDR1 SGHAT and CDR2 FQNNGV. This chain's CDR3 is CASSHRGSGYGYTF.

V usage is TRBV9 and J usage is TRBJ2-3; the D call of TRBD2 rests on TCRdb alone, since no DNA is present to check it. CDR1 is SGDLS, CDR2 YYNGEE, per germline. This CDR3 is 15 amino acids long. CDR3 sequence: CASSPTGGVADTQYF.

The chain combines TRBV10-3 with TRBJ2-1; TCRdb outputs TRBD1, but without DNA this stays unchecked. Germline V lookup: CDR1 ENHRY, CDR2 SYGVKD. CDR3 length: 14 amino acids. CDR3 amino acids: CAINPGPGNNEQFF.

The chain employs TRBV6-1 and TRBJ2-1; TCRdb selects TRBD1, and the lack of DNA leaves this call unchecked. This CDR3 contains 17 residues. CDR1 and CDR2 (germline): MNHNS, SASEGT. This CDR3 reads CASSPDTGASSYNEQFF.

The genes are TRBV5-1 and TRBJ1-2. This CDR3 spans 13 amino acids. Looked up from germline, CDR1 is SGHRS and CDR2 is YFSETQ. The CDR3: CASSLDPTYGYTF.

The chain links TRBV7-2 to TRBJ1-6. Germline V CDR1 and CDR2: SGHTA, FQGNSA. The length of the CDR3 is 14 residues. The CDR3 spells CASRLESRVGPLHF.

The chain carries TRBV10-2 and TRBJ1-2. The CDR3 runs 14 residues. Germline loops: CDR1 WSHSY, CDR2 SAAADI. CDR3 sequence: CASSDWTGSYGYTF.

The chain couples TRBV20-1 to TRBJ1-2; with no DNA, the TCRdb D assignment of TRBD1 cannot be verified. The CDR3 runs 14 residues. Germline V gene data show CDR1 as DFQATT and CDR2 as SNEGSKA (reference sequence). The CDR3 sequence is CSARNKGGLYGYTF.

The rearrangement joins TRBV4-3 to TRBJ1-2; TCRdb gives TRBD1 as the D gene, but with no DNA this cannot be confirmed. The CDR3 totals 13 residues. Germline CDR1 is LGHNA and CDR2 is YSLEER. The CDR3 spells CASSQDAGLGYTF.

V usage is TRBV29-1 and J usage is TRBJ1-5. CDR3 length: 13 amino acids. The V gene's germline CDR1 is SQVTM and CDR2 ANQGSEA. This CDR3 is CSVEVSSNQPQHF.

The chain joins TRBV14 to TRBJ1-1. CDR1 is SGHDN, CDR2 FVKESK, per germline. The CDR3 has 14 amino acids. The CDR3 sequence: CASSQLGMNTEAFF.

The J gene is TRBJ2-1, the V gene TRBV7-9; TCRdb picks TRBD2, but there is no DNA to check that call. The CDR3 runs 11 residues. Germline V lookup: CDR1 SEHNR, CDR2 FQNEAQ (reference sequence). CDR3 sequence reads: CASGRGEGQFF.